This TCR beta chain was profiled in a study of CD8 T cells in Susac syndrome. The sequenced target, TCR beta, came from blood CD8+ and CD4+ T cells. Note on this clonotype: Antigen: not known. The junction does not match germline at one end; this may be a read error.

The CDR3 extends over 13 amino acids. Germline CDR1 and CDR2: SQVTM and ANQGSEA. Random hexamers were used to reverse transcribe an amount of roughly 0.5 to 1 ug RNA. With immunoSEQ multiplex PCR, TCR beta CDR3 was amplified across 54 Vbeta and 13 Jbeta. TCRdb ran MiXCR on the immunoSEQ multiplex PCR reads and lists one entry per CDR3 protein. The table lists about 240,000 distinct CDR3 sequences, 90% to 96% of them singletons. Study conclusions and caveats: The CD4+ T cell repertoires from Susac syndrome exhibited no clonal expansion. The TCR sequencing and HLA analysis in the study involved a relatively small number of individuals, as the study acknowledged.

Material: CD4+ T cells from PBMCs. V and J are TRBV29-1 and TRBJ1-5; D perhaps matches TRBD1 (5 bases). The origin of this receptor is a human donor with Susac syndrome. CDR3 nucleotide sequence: TGCAGCGTTGAGTGGCACAAATGGGACGTGCGGTGTTTT. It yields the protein CSVEWHKWDVRCF.